A selection of T cell receptor beta chains follows, all from one sample in a study of blood T cells in healthy people across ages. TCRdb passed the 5' RACE reads through MiXCR, listing each CDR3 protein once. The table includes roughly 1.6 million distinct CDR3 sequences, 30% to 40% detected once. Sequenced material: blood. Source of these receptors: a woman between 25 and 40 years old in good health. Both conserved end residues are part of each CDR3. A D gene is named only where the DNA matches it firmly. A row's size may be missing; if present it is once, few, many or a size class.

TRBV3-1,TRBJ2-7,-,TRBD2,CASSQGPITSGFSYEQYF,TGTGCCAGCAGCCAAGGGCCCATTACTAGCGGGTTCTCCTACGAGCAGTACTTC
TRBV29-1,TRBJ2-4,few,-,CSVCRRARNIQYF,TGCAGCGTTTGCAGGCGAGCCAGAAACATTCAGTACTTC
TRBV28,TRBJ2-5,-,-,CASSLAGQSESQYF,TGTGCCAGCAGTTTGGCAGGGCAATCAGAGTCCCAGTACTTC
TRBV20-1,TRBJ2-7,-,-,CSARDSGYNEQYF,TGCAGTGCTAGAGACTCCGGGTACAACGAGCAGTACTTC
TRBV14,TRBJ1-4,few,-,CASSQDWVGGLFF,TGTGCCAGCAGCCAAGATTGGGTCGGTGGGCTGTTTTTT
TRBV5-1,TRBJ2-7,-,TRBD2,CASSSGDSDEQYF,TGCGCCAGCTCCAGCGGGGATTCCGACGAGCAGTACTTC
TRBV28,TRBJ1-1,-,TRBD1,CASSLFSSGGFTEAFF,TGTGCCAGCAGTTTATTCAGTTCAGGGGGGTTCACTGAAGCTTTCTTT
TRBV11-2,TRBJ2-7,-,-,CASHLVGVTGEQYF,TGTGCCAGCCACTTGGTAGGGGTCACGGGCGAGCAGTACTTC
TRBV7-2,TRBJ1-2,-,TRBD1,CASSATGPNYGYTF,TGTGCCAGCAGCGCGACAGGGCCAAACTATGGCTACACCTTC
TRBV4-1,TRBJ2-7,few,TRBD1,CAGSPTGAKGSYEQYF,TGCGCCGGCAGCCCAACAGGGGCTAAGGGCTCCTACGAGCAGTACTTC
TRBV4-1,TRBJ2-5,many,TRBD2,CASSQDKGSGGAKTQYF,TGCGCCAGCAGCCAAGATAAGGGTAGCGGGGGGGCGAAGACCCAGTACTTC
TRBV6-1,TRBJ1-1,-,-,CASSGQYAVGPDTEAFF,TGTGCCAGCAGTGGACAGTATGCTGTGGGACCGGACACTGAAGCTTTCTTT